This T cell receptor beta chain comes out of a study of Ad26.COV2.S vaccination and SARS-CoV-2 variants. Study findings and constraints: Reports say spike-specific CD8+ and CD4+ T cell responses covered substantial breadth after vaccination.

Comments on this clone: Its antigen is currently unknown.

TCRdb keeps only in-frame clones here, not all; method: immunoSEQ multiplex PCR. This sample has around 450,000 clones, with approximately 92% found just once. Treatment specified: some 19 received Ad26.COV2.S at low or high dose, single or two shots; 5 received placebo; per-sample allocation not given. Sampling occurred on day 63 after the first vaccine or placebo injection. Ad26.COV2.S expressed prefusion-stabilized spike from the original Wuhan strain. CDR3 length equals 14 residues. V was trimmed by 4 bases and J by 4 bases, leaving 11 bases between them. CDR1 is ENHRY and CDR2 is SYGVKD in the germline V gene.

The receptor's source is a person between 18 and 59 years old who received the Ad26.COV2.S COVID-19 vaccine or a placebo. This chain joins TRBV10-3 and TRBJ2-1; maybe TRBD1 (6 bases). Specimen: peripheral blood, collected in a trial of Ad26.COV2.S vaccine versus placebo. CDR3 loop: CAISVRTEYNEQFF. In DNA, the CDR3 is TGTGCCATCAGTGTCCGGACAGAATACAATGAGCAGTTCTTC.